This T cell receptor (beta chain) was documented in a study of cytomegalovirus exposure and HLA in healthy donors. On the study more broadly: As released early, the data held approximately 80 million unique TCRs from HLA-typed donors.

This clone was observed a handful of times. Trimming cost V 5 bases and J 0 bases, with 11 bases left between them. The germline CDR1 and CDR2 sequences are MNHEY and SMNVEV (reference sequence). The CDR3 is 16 amino acids. 13 Jbeta primers and 60 Vbeta primers were used for the PCR. Libraries were prepared by immunoSEQ multiplex PCR; TCRdb keeps only in-frame clonotypes and omits some of them. The table includes some 190,000 clones, 81% detected once. This receptor was taken from a man aged 35-49 years in good health and CMV-seropositive. Sequenced: PBMCs. V is TRBV27 and J is TRBJ1-6; the D gene is possibly TRBD1 (6 bases). The CDR3 reads CASSPMDSSYNSPLHF. In DNA, the CDR3 is TGTGCCAGCAGTCCCATGGACAGCTCCTATAATTCACCCCTCCACTTT.